This TCR beta chain was sequenced in a study of glioma-infiltrating T cells after dendritic cell vaccination. Study details: Monocyte-derived dendritic cells, cultured approximately 7 days with IL-4 and GM-CSF, were pulsed with autologous tumor lysate.

Germline assignment: CDR1 GTSNPN and CDR2 SVGIG (reference sequence). Trimming took 1 base from V and 7 from J; bases not matched to a gene: 14. This CDR3 region has 18 residues. No glioblastoma patient carried an isocitrate dehydrogenase mutation. Primers: 60 V beta forward and 13 J beta reverse. Sequencing was performed with immunoSEQ multiplex PCR; in TCRdb, only in-frame clones are kept and a portion is missing. The sample contains 95,000 to 110,000 clones, 75% to 85% of which appear only once. Sequences were derived from blood, sampled before dendritic cell vaccination. This receptor was obtained from a human donor with glioblastoma. V and J are TRBV30 and TRBJ1-6; 9 bases align to TRBD1. The CDR3 spells CAWSDGFRTGDVNSPLHF. The CDR3 nucleotides read TGTGCCTGGAGTGACGGTTTTAGGACAGGGGATGTCAATTCACCCCTCCACTTT.